This T cell receptor (beta chain) was profiled in a study of T cells after yellow fever vaccination. V was pared by 5 bases and J by 3 bases, with 12 bases between. This CDR3 comprises 14 residues. CDR1 is SGHAT, CDR2 FQNNGV, per germline. TCRdb used MiXCR to reprocess the 5' RACE reads, holding one entry per CDR3 protein. The data show 450,000 to 650,000 distinct CDR3 sequences, roughly a fifth seen once. Study conclusions and caveats: Most clones from primary vaccination were detected again post-booster (96% CD4, roughly 90% CD8).

This clonotype was detected only a few times. The antigen remains unidentified. V usage is TRBV11-2 and J usage is TRBJ2-3, with D possibly matching TRBD1 (5 bases). Sample: PBMCs, taken 21 days after the first yellow fever vaccination. This receptor was obtained from a man aged 18 to 29 who received the YFV17D yellow fever vaccine. Here the CDR3 reads CASSPPPGTDTQYF. Written as DNA, the CDR3 is TGTGCCAGCAGCCCCCCCCCAGGGACAGATACGCAGTATTTT.